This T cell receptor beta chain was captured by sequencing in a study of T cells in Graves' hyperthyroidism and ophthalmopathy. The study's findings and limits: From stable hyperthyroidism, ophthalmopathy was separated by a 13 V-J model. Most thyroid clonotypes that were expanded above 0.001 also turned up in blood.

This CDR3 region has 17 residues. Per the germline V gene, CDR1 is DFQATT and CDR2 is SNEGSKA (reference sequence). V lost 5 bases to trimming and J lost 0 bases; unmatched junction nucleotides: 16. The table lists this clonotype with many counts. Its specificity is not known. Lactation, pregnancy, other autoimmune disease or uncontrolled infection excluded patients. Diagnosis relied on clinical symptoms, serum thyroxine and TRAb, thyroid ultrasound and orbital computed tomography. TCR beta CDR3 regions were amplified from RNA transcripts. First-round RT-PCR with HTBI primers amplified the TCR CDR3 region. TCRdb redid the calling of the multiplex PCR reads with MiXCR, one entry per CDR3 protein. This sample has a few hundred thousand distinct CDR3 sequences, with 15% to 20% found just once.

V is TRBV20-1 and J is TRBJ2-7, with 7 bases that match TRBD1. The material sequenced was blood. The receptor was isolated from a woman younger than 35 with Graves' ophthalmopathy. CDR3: CSALPPRGDRVSYEQYF. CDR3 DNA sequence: TGCAGTGCTCTACCCCCTAGGGGCGACAGGGTCTCCTACGAGCAGTACTTC.